Below, 21 T cell receptor beta chains from the same sample are listed, as sequenced in a study of low-dose radiotherapy and immunotherapy resistance in tumors. Time point in this sample: before trial treatment. First-strand cDNA used TRAV- and TRBV-specific primers, covering alpha and beta chains. TCR amplification ran roughly 21 PCR cycles using constant-region and V-primer adapter primers. TCRdb ran MiXCR on the reads and lists one entry per CDR3 protein. The table includes 30,000 to 50,000 distinct CDR3 sequences, roughly 31% detected once. The sample in question was PBMCs, obtained before treatment. The receptors were gathered from a male donor with gallbladder cancer.

In this sample, this clonotype turned up a few times. The chain employs TRBV21-1 and TRBJ2-7. TRBV21-1 corresponds to a pseudogene. CDR3 length: 13 residues. DNA of the CDR3: TGTGCCAGCAGCTGTGGCAGCCTCTACGAGCAGTACTTC. Protein product: CASSCGSLYEQYF.

This clonotype was observed at least ten times. This chain's CDR3 is CASSPDSLDNSPLHF. CDR3 sequence (DNA): TGTGCCAGCAGCCCAGACTCGTTGGATAATTCACCCCTCCACTTT. V usage is TRBV7-9 and J usage is TRBJ1-6; D uncertain. Germline-derived CDR1 and CDR2 are SEHNR and FQNEAQ (reference sequence). Trimming cost V 5 bases and J 5 bases, with 13 bases left between them. The CDR3 sequence is 15 residues long.

The chain couples TRBV19 to TRBJ1-2; no clear D gene. The CDR3 has 13 residues. V lost 3 bases to trimming and J lost 8 bases, with 13 bases between them. CDR1 LNHDA and CDR2 SQIVND come from the germline V gene (reference sequence). The CDR3 nucleotides are TGTGCCAGTAGTATCAGAGAGGACCGCGGCTACACCTTC. It specifies CASSIREDRGYTF.

On this clonotype itself: A read error is likely here: a far larger clone is one base away. This rearrangement joins TRBV7-6 to TRBJ1-1, with 8 nucleotides matching TRBD1. Looked up from germline, CDR1 is SGHVS and CDR2 is FNYEAQ. Unmatched junction bases numbered 6, after V lost 5 bases and J lost 1 base. The CDR3 has 15 amino acids. CDR3 protein: CASSIRTGTNTEAFF. The DNA of the CDR3 is TGTGCCAGCAGCATCCGGACAGGGACGAACACTGAAGCTTTCTTT.

This chain connects TRBV5-4 to TRBJ2-7; 7 bases are shared with TRBD1. The V gene's germline CDR1 is SGHNT and CDR2 YYREEE (reference sequence). The V segment lost 1 base and the J segment 2 bases; nucleotides outside the gene matches: 0. CDR3 size: 13 residues. CDR3 sequence (DNA): TGTGCCAGCAGCTTGAGGGGGCCCTACGAGCAGTACTTC. Translation gives CASSLRGPYEQYF.

This clonotype occurred many times. The V and J genes are TRBV6-2 or TRBV6-3 and TRBJ2-7; the D gene is possibly TRBD2 (6 bases). Trimming removed 2 bases at V and 6 bases at J, with 14 bases between. The CDR3 has 14 amino acids. Germline V gene sequence: CDR1 MNHEY, CDR2 SVGEGT. The CDR3 DNA reads TGTGCCAGCAGTTACCCGGGTTCCGGGGGCGAGCAGTACTTC. Its protein product is CASSYPGSGGEQYF.

The chain uses TRBV5-4 and TRBJ2-1; maybe TRBD2 (5 bases). The CDR3 spans 15 residues. Trimming cost V 0 bases and J 4 bases, with 11 bases left between them. Germline V gives CDR1 SGHNT, CDR2 YYREEE (reference sequence). The CDR3 DNA reads as TGTGCCAGCAGCTTGGGAGGGCAGTTATACAATGAGCAGTTCTTC. Its protein product is CASSLGGQLYNEQFF.

This clonotype appeared many times. The V call is TRBV29-1, the J call TRBJ1-2; a possible D gene is TRBD1 (5 bases). V gave up 6 bases and J gave up 8 bases, with 16 bases separating them. Germline loops: CDR1 SQVTM, CDR2 ANQGSEA. The CDR3 totals 12 residues. The CDR3 region has the DNA TGCAGCGTGCGCCCGCAGGGCGGGGGCTACACCTTC. Its protein is CSVRPQGGGYTF.

This clonotype appeared many times. The chain is built from TRBV29-1 and TRBJ2-3; 7 nucleotides match TRBD1. This CDR3 region has 14 residues. V gave up 8 bases and J gave up 2 bases; unmatched junction bases: 10. Germline assignment: CDR1 SQVTM and CDR2 ANQGSEA. The CDR3 is CSLYTQGDTDTQYF. CDR3 nucleotides: TGCAGCCTTTACACCCAGGGGGACACAGATACGCAGTATTTT.

This clonotype was observed at least ten times. The V call is TRBV29-1, the J call TRBJ2-3, with TRBD2 identical over 10 bases. Trimming removed 4 bases from V and 1 base from J; junction bases left unmatched: 5. The V gene's germline CDR1 is SQVTM and CDR2 ANQGSEA. The CDR3 totals 15 residues. The CDR3 DNA reads TGCAGCGTTGGACCTAGCGGGGGTCGCACAGATACGCAGTATTTT. Translating gives CSVGPSGGRTDTQYF.

V is TRBV4-2 and J is TRBJ2-7, with D perhaps being TRBD1 or TRBD2 (5 bases each). Trimming removed 1 base at V and 2 bases at J, with 21 bases between. The germline CDR1 and CDR2 sequences are LGHNA and YNFKEQ. CDR3 length equals 18 residues. The CDR3 nucleotides are TGTGCCAGCAGCCAAGGGGAAGGGGACGCGGTCACAACCTACGAGCAGTACTTC. This sequence encodes CASSQGEGDAVTTYEQYF.

This clonotype was recorded many times. The V gene is TRBV27, the J gene TRBJ1-1; D not certain. The CDR3 is made up of 12 amino acids. The V gene lost 4 bases and the J gene lost 8 bases, with 11 bases spanning the gap. From germline, CDR1 is MNHEY and CDR2 SMNVEV (reference sequence). The CDR3: CASSSGGLEAFF. The CDR3 DNA follows: TGTGCCAGCAGTTCGGGCGGGCTAGAAGCTTTCTTT.

This sequence joins TRBV28 and TRBJ1-2; TRBD1 matches 7 bases. Looked up from germline, CDR1 is MDHEN and CDR2 is SYDVKM. J lost 4 bases, V lost 4 bases, and 3 bases had no gene match. The CDR3 runs 13 residues. The CDR3 spells CASSSGQPYGYTF. Written as DNA, the CDR3 is TGTGCCAGCAGTTCGGGACAGCCCTATGGCTACACCTTC.

The chain joins TRBV30 to TRBJ1-1; a possible D gene is TRBD1 (5 bases). Per germline, CDR1 GTSNPN and CDR2 SVGIG (reference sequence). Trimming pared 2 bases from V and 1 base from J, leaving 11 bases between. The CDR3 loop spans 14 amino acids. This CDR3 is CAWSTGTANTEAFF. CDR3 DNA sequence: TGTGCCTGGAGTACGGGGACGGCGAACACTGAAGCTTTCTTT.

The CDR3 nucleotides are TGTGCCAGCAGCCGGAAAAATAGCAATCAGCCCCAGCATTTT. It encodes CASSRKNSNQPQHF. This chain joins TRBV12-3 or TRBV12-4 and TRBJ1-5, with D unresolved. V shed 6 bases and J shed 0 bases, with 9 bases lying between them. The CDR3 has 14 residues.

The rearrangement joins TRBV14 to TRBJ2-2, with D perhaps TRBD1 (5 bases). The CDR3 spans 15 residues. CDR1 and CDR2 (germline): SGHDN, FVKESK. V lost 1 base, J lost 4 bases, and 10 bases lay in between. CDR3 sequence (DNA): TGTGCCAGCAGCCAAGTCCACAGGAGCACCGGGGAGCTGTTTTTT. It yields the protein CASSQVHRSTGELFF.

This clonotype was counted many times. This chain links TRBV3-1 with TRBJ2-3; TRBD2 is a possible D gene (5 bases). The CDR3 is made up of 13 amino acids. Germline assignment: CDR1 LGHDT and CDR2 YNNKEL (reference sequence). V lost 8 bases and J 5 bases, leaving 14 bases between the germline ends. CDR3 loop: CASRPGSVDTQYF. The DNA of the CDR3 is TGTGCCAGCCGGCCGGGGTCGGTAGATACGCAGTATTTT.

There are many counts of this clonotype. The V gene is TRBV29-1, the J gene TRBJ2-7; D is possibly TRBD1 or TRBD2 (7 bases each). The V and J ends lost 1 base and 9 bases respectively, with 16 bases between them. This CDR3 is 13 amino acids long. CDR1 is SQVTM and CDR2 is ANQGSEA in the germline V gene. CDR3 nucleotides: TGCAGCGTTGAAGCAGGGGGGGGTTTGGGGCAGTACTTC. It codes for CSVEAGGGLGQYF.

This clonotype came up many times. This chain links TRBV21-1 with TRBJ2-6. TRBV21-1 is a pseudogene. CDR3 length: 16 amino acids. The CDR3, as DNA: TGTGCCAGCAGCAACGGAGTACCCTCTGGGGCCAACGTCCTGACTTTC. Translating it yields CASSNGVPSGANVLTF.

In this sample, this clonotype turned up once. This is likely an artifact of a read error, given a far larger clone one base away. This chain links TRBV29-1 with TRBJ2-5; tentatively, D is TRBD1 (6 bases). The ends were cut back, 5 bases at V and 11 bases at J, with 15 bases in the middle. CDR1 is SQVTM, CDR2 ANQGSEA, per germline. The CDR3 sequence is 11 residues long. DNA of the CDR3: TGCAGCGTTCCTACAGGGTATGAGCAGTACTTC. Residues: CSVPTGYEQYF.

This clonotype came up many times. This chain uses TRBV7-2 with TRBJ2-5; 15 bases fit TRBD2. The CDR3 sequence is 16 residues long. V trimming: 5 bases; J trimming: 3 bases; junction bases outside the gene matches: 4. Germline V gene data show CDR1 as SGHTA and CDR2 as FQGNSA. CDR3 sequence: CASSQGLAGGEETQYF. DNA for the CDR3: TGTGCCAGCAGCCAGGGACTAGCGGGGGGAGAAGAGACCCAGTACTTC.